Listed below are T cell receptor beta chains from one sample, sequenced in a study of blood T cell repertoires in COVID-19. Here immunoSEQ multiplex PCR was the method, and the copy in TCRdb shows in-frame clones only, minus some. This sample has approximately 72,000 clones, with roughly 85% found just once. Sequencing used peripheral blood. These receptors all stem from a man aged 45 to 65 with acute or convalescent COVID-19. Each CDR3 is given with its conserved first and last residue. The D gene is left open where the match is weak. Only part of the rows carry a size: once, few, many, or a class if the clone is expanded.

>-|TRBJ2-3|TRBV12-5|TRBD2
CASGPWTSGARTQYF
TGTGCTAGTGGTCCCTGGACTAGCGGGGCGCGTACGCAGTATTTT
>-|TRBJ1-1|TRBV7-9|-
CASSLGQYTEAFF
TGTGCCAGCAGTCTCGGACAGTACACTGAAGCTTTCTTT
>-|TRBJ1-2|TRBV20-1|-
CSASASQGGLEFGYTF
TGCAGTGCTAGTGCATCACAGGGTGGACTCGAGTTCGGCTACACCTTC
>once|TRBJ1-5|TRBV4-2|TRBD1
CASSQDPGGGNQPQHF
TGTGCCAGCAGCCAAGATCCAGGGGGCGGCAATCAGCCCCAGCATTTT
>-|TRBJ1-2|TRBV5-4|TRBD1
CASSLVLDRNYGYTF
TGTGCCAGCAGCTTAGTCTTGGACAGGAACTATGGCTACACCTTC
>-|TRBJ2-7|TRBV28|-
CASSLAGTLSYEQYF
TGTGCCAGCAGTTTGGCCGGGACACTCTCCTACGAGCAGTACTTC
>-|TRBJ1-5|TRBV28|-
CASSSIDSWANNQPQHF
TGTGCCAGCAGTTCTATTGACAGCTGGGCTAATAATCAGCCCCAGCATTTT
>once|TRBJ2-7|TRBV7-9|-
CASSYATSQIYEQYF
TGTGCCAGCAGCTACGCCACTAGTCAAATCTACGAGCAGTACTTC
>-|TRBJ1-2|TRBV24-1|TRBD1
CATRQGSIGYTF
TGTGCCACCCGACAGGGGAGCATTGGCTACACCTTC
>-|TRBJ1-2|TRBV5-4|TRBD1
CASSRDRDSNYGYTF
TGTGCCAGCAGCCGAGACAGGGATTCTAACTATGGCTACACCTTC
>few|TRBJ1-4|TRBV10-3|-
CATSTPKTNEKLFF
TGTGCCACGTCGACACCTAAAACTAATGAAAAACTGTTTTTT
>-|TRBJ2-7|TRBV5-4|-
CASSSERGGHYEQYF
TGTGCCAGCAGCTCGGAAAGAGGGGGACACTACGAGCAGTACTTC
>-|TRBJ2-5|TRBV9|TRBD2
CASSAQGGGAETQYF
TGTGCCAGCAGCGCCCAGGGCGGGGGGGCGGAGACCCAGTACTTC
>-|TRBJ1-3|TRBV2|-
CASKMTVSGNTIYF
TGTGCCAGCAAAATGACAGTTAGTGGAAACACCATATATTTT
>-|TRBJ2-2|TRBV5-1|TRBD2
CASSWTSGDTGELFF
TGCGCCAGCAGCTGGACTAGCGGCGATACCGGGGAGCTGTTTTTT
>-|TRBJ2-5|TRBV2|-
CASSVTEWETQYF
TGTGCCAGCAGTGTTACAGAGTGGGAGACCCAGTACTTC
>few|TRBJ2-3|TRBV18|TRBD2
CASSPPASGGTDTQYF
TGTGCCAGCTCACCACCGGCTAGCGGCGGCACAGATACGCAGTATTTT
>-|TRBJ1-3|TRBV12-5|-
CASGTGESGNTIYF
TGTGCTAGTGGCACAGGAGAGAGTGGAAACACCATATATTTT
>-|TRBJ1-5|TRBV6-1|-
CASSESYTGFNQPQHF
TGTGCCAGCAGTGAGTCGTATACAGGGTTCAATCAGCCCCAGCATTTT
>-|TRBJ2-2|TRBV4-2|-
CASSQDPQRVSSGELFF
TGTGCCAGCAGCCAAGATCCACAGAGGGTTAGTTCCGGGGAGCTGTTTTTT
>medium-sized|TRBJ2-1|TRBV18|TRBD2
CASSPEGLAGDNEQFF
TGTGCCAGCTCACCCGAAGGACTAGCGGGAGACAATGAGCAGTTCTTC
>-|TRBJ2-5|TRBV6-1|TRBD2
CASSETSGGAQTQYF
TGTGCCAGCAGTGAAACTAGCGGGGGGGCCCAGACCCAGTACTTC
>-|TRBJ2-7|TRBV27|TRBD1
CASSSSSGTVSYEQYF
TGTGCCAGCAGTTCATCCTCCGGGACAGTCTCCTACGAGCAGTACTTC
>-|TRBJ1-1|TRBV5-4|-
CASNPGGGMNTEAFF
TGTGCCAGCAACCCTGGAGGTGGCATGAACACTGAAGCTTTCTTT
>-|TRBJ2-7|TRBV4-2|TRBD1
CASSQEGQVTYEQYF
TGTGCCAGCAGCCAAGAGGGACAGGTTACCTACGAGCAGTACTTC
>-|TRBJ1-6|TRBV30|-
CAWTPGLVNSPLHF
TGTGCCTGGACCCCGGGACTAGTTAATTCACCCCTCCACTTT
>-|TRBJ2-7|TRBV28|-
CASSLEGSSTRYEQYF
TGTGCCAGCAGTTTAGAGGGTAGTTCGACTCGGTACGAGCAGTACTTC
>once|TRBJ1-1|TRBV7-8|TRBD1
CASSGQGRDTEAFF
TGTGCCAGCAGCGGACAGGGGAGGGACACTGAAGCTTTCTTT
>-|TRBJ2-3|TRBV10-3|-
CAISFSTDTDTQYF
TGTGCCATCAGTTTCTCGACAGACACAGATACGCAGTATTTT